The 9 T cell receptor beta chains below were found in one sample sequenced in a study of cytotoxic CD8 clonotypes in ibrutinib-treated CLL. Method: immunoSEQ multiplex PCR; TCRdb's copy keeps in-frame clones and lacks some. The repertoire holds about 300,000 clones, with 60% to 80% as singletons. Sequenced material: PBMCs, taken at disease progression, from a patient treated with ibrutinib. These receptors were taken from a human donor with chronic lymphocytic leukemia.

There are a few counts of this clone. The chain recombines TRBV4-2 with TRBJ2-2; possibly TRBD2 for D (6 bases). There are 17 residues in the CDR3. The V gene lost 4 bases and the J gene lost 0 bases, with 15 bases spanning the gap. CDR1 is LGHNA and CDR2 is YNFKEQ in the germline V gene. CDR3 amino acids: CASSPAVASANTGELFF. The CDR3 region has the DNA TGTGCCAGCAGCCCCGCCGTGGCTAGCGCGAACACCGGGGAGCTGTTTTTT.

In its sample, this clone was seen once. The V and J genes are TRBV6-6 and TRBJ2-5; unclear D gene. The germline CDR1 and CDR2 sequences are MNHNY and SVGAGI (reference sequence). Trimming took off 0 bases at V and 3 bases at J, with 5 bases between the two ends. The CDR3 is 13 amino acids. The CDR3 here is CASSYSGKETQYF. The CDR3 coding sequence is TGTGCCAGCAGTTACTCGGGGAAAGAGACCCAGTACTTC.

This clone was seen many times. The chain is built from TRBV27 and TRBJ1-2; D is uncertain. The CDR3 extends over 13 amino acids. Trimming removed 2 bases from V and 8 bases from J, with 12 bases in between. CDR1 and CDR2 from the germline V gene are MNHEY and SMNVEV (reference sequence). CDR3 sequence reads: CASSLNPAWGYTF. Here the CDR3 DNA reads TGTGCCAGCAGTTTAAATCCGGCCTGGGGCTACACCTTC.

The chain uses TRBV11-2 and TRBJ1-1; no definite D call. V gave up 3 bases and J gave up 9 bases, with 8 bases separating them. There are 11 residues in the CDR3. The germline gives CDR1 SGHAT, CDR2 FQNNGV. CDR3 loop: CASSFLVKAFF. The CDR3 DNA follows: TGTGCCAGCAGCTTTCTAGTAAAAGCTTTCTTT.

The rearrangement uses TRBV18 and TRBJ1-3; D gene ambiguous. Trimming pared 1 base from V and 0 bases from J, leaving 13 bases between. This CDR3 is 17 amino acids long. Germline assignment: CDR1 KGHSH and CDR2 LQKENI. This CDR3 reads CASSPLPRLVSGNTIYF. CDR3 coding DNA: TGTGCCAGCTCACCACTCCCCCGACTGGTCTCTGGAAACACCATATATTTT.

This clone showed up just once. This chain's CDR3 is CASKANEQYF. In nucleotides, the CDR3 is TGTGCCAGCAAGGCCAACGAGCAGTACTTC. The chain is built from TRBV28 and TRBJ2-7, with D hard to call. CDR1 MDHEN and CDR2 SYDVKM come from the germline V gene. The CDR3 totals 10 residues. Trimming pared 7 bases from V and 5 bases from J, leaving 6 bases between.

The gene calls are TRBV5-1 and TRBJ2-1, with TRBD2 identical over 9 bases. CDR1 and CDR2 (germline): SGHRS, YFSETQ. CDR3 length: 13 amino acids. V trimming: 0 bases; J trimming: 12 bases; junction bases outside the gene matches: 4. The CDR3, as DNA: TGCGCCAGCAGCTTGGTTAGCGGGGGTGGGCAGTTCTTC. Protein product: CASSLVSGGGQFF.

This clone was seen a few times. This sequence joins TRBV6-1 and TRBJ1-2; D unresolved. The V gene's germline CDR1 is MNHNS and CDR2 SASEGT. The V end was cut by 1 base, the J end by 6 bases, with 9 bases between. The CDR3 runs 13 residues. In nucleotides, the CDR3 is TGTGCCAGCAGTGAAGTTGTACGGAATGGCTACACCTTC. Amino acid sequence: CASSEVVRNGYTF.

CDR3 residues: CASSADSKETQYF. The CDR3 coding sequence is TGTGCCAGCAGTGCTGACAGCAAAGAGACCCAGTACTTC. This sequence joins TRBV25-1 and TRBJ2-5; the D gene is possibly TRBD1 (5 bases). The germline V gene encodes CDR1 MGHDK and CDR2 SYGVNS. CDR3 length: 13 residues. Deletions cut 4 bases from V and 3 bases from J, with 9 bases between.